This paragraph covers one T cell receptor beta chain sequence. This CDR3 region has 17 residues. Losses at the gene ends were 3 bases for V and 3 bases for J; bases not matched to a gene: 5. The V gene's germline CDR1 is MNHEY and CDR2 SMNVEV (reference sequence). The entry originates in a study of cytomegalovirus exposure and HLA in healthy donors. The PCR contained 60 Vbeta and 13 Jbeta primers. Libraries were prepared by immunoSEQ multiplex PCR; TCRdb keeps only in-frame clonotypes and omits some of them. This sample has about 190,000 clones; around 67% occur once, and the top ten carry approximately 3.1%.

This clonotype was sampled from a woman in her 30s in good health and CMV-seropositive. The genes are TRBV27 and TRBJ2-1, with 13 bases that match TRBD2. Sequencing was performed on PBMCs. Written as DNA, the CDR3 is TGTGCCAGCAGTTTGCCAGGACTAGCGGGAGTCTACAATGAGCAGTTCTTC. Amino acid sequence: CASSLPGLAGVYNEQFF.